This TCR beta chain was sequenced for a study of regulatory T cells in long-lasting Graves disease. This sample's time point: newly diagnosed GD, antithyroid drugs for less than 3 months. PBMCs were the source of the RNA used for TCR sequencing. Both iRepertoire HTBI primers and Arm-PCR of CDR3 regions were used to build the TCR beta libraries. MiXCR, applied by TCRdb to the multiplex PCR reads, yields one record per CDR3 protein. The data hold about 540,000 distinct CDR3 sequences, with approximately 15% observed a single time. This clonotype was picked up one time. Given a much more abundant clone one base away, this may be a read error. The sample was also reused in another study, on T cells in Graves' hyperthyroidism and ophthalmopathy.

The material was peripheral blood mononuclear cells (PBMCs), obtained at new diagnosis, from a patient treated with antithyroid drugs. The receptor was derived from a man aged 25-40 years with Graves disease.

CDR3 sequence: CASGSRGQGKTDGGNQPQHF. In DNA, the CDR3 is TGTGCCAGCGGCTCCCGAGGGCAGGGGAAGACAGACGGTGGCAATCAGCCCCAGCATTTT. V usage is TRBV7-2 and J usage is TRBJ1-5; D possibly corresponds to TRBD1 (6 bases). V lost 8 bases to trimming and J lost 2 bases, with 31 bases between them. The CDR3 spans 20 residues. Germline lookup yields CDR1 SGHTA and CDR2 FQGNSA.